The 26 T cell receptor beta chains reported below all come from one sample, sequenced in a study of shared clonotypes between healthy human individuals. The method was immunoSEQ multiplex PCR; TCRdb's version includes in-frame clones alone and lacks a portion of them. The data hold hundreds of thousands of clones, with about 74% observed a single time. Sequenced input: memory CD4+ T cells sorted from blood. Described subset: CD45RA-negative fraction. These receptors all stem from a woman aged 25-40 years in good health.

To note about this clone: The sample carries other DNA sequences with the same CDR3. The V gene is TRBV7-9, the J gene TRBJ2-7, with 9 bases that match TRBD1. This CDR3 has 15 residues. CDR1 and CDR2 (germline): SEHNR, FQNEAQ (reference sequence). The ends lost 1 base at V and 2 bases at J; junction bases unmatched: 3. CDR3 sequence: CASSLGGQGAYEQYF. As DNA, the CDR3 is TGTGCCAGCAGCTTAGGGGGACAGGGTGCCTACGAGCAGTACTTC.

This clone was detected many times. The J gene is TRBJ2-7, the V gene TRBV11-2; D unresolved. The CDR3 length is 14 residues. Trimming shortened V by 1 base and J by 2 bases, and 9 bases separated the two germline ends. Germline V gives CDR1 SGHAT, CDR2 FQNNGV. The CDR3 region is CASSLGHSAYEQYF. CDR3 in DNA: TGTGCCAGCAGCTTAGGGCACAGCGCCTACGAGCAGTACTTC.

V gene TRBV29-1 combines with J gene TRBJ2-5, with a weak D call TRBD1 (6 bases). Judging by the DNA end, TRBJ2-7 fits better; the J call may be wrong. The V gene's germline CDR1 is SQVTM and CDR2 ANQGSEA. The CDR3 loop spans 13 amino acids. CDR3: CSVEDSTGGEQYF. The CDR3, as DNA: TGCAGCGTTGAAGATTCGACAGGTGGCGAGCAGTACTTC.

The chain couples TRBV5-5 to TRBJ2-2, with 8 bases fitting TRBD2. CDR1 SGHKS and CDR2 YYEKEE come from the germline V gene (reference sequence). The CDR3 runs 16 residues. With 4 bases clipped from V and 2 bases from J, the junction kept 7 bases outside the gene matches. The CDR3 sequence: CASSPTSGINTGELFF. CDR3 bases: TGTGCCAGCAGCCCAACTAGCGGCATAAACACCGGGGAGCTGTTTTTT.

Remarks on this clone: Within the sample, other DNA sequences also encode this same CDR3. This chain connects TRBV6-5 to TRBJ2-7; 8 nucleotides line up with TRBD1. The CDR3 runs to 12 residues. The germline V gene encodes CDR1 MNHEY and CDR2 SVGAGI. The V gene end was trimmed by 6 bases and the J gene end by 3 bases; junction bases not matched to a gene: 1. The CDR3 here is CASSDRGYEQYF. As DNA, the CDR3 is TGTGCCAGCAGCGACAGGGGCTACGAGCAGTACTTC.

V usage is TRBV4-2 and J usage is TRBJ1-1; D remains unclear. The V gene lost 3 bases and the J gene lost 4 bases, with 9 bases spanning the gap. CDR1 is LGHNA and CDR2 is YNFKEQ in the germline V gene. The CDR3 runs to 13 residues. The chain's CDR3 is CASSQRVGTEAFF. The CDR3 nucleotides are TGTGCCAGCAGCCAGAGAGTCGGCACTGAAGCTTTCTTT.

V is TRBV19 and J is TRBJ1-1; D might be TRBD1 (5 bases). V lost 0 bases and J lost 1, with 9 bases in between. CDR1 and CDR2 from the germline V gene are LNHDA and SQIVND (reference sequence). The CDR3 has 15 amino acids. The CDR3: CASSIDREANTEAFF. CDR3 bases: TGTGCCAGTAGTATAGACAGGGAGGCGAACACTGAAGCTTTCTTT.

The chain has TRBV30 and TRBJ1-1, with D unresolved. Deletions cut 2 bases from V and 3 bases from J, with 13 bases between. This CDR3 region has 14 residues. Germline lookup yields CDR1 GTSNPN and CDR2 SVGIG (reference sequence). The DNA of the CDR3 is TGTGCCTGGAGTATCGGACCGAGGGACACTGAAGCTTTCTTT. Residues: CAWSIGPRDTEAFF. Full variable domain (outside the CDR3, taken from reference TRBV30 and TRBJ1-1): SQTIHQWPATLVQPVGSPLSLECTVEGTSNPNLYWYRQAAGRGLQLLFYSVGIGQISSEVPQNLSASRPQDRQFILSSKKLLLSDSGFYLCAWSIGPRDTEAFFGQGTRLTVV.

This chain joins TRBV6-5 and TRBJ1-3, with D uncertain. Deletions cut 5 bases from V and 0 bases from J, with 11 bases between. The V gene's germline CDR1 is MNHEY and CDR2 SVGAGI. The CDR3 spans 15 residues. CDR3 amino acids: CASSKPGISGNTIYF. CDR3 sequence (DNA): TGTGCCAGCAGTAAGCCGGGGATCTCTGGAAACACCATATATTTT.

The CDR3 spells CASSFDRSYGYTF. The CDR3 DNA sequence: TGTGCCAGCAGCTTTGACCGCTCCTATGGCTACACCTTC. The gene calls are TRBV7-3 and TRBJ1-2; no reliable D call. Germline values: CDR1 SGHTA, CDR2 FQGTGA. This CDR3 comprises 13 residues. V lost 3 bases, J lost 4 bases, and 9 bases lay in between.

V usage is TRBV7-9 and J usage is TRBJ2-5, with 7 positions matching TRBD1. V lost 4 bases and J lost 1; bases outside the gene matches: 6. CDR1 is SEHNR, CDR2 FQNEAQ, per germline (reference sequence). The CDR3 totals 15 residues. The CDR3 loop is CASSSGQIPQETQYF. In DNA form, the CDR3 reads TGTGCCAGCAGCTCGGGACAGATCCCCCAAGAGACCCAGTACTTC.

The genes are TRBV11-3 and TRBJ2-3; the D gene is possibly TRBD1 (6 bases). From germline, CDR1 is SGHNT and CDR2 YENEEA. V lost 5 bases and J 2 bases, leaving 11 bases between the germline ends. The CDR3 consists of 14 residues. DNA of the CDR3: TGTGCCAGCAGCAGACAGGCTTACACAGATACGCAGTATTTT. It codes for CASSRQAYTDTQYF.

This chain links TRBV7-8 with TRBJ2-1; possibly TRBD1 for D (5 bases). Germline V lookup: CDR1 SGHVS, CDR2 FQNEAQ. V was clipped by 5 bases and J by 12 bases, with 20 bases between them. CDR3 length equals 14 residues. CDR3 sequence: CASSPPGIPTGQFF. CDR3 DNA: TGTGCCAGCAGCCCCCCAGGGATCCCCACAGGGCAGTTCTTC.

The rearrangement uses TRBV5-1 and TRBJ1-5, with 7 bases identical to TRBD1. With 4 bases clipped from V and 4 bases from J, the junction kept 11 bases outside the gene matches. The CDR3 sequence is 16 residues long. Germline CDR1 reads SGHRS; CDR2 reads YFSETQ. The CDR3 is CASSEGGARSNQPQHF. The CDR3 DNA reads TGCGCCAGCAGCGAAGGGGGCGCGCGTAGTAATCAGCCCCAGCATTTT.

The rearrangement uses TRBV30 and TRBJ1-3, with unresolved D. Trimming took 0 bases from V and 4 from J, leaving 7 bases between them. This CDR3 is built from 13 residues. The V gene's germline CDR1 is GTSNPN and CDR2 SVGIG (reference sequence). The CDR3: CAWSVAGGNTIYF. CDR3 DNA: TGTGCCTGGAGTGTGGCCGGAGGAAACACCATATATTTT. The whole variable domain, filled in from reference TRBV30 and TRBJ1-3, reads SQTIHQWPATLVQPVGSPLSLECTVEGTSNPNLYWYRQAAGRGLQLLFYSVGIGQISSEVPQNLSASRPQDRQFILSSKKLLLSDSGFYLCAWSVAGGNTIYFGEGSWLTVV.

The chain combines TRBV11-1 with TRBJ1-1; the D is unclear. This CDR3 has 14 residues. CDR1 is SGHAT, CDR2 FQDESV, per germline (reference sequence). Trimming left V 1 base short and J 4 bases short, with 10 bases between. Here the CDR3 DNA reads TGTGCCAGCAGCTTAGAAAACCGGGGCACTGAAGCTTTCTTT. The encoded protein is CASSLENRGTEAFF.

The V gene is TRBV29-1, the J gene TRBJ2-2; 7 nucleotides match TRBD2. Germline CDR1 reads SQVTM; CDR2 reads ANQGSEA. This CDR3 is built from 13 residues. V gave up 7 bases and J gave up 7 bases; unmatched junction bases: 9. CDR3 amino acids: CSATWGGSGELFF. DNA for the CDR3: TGCAGCGCCACCTGGGGGGGTAGCGGGGAGCTGTTTTTT.

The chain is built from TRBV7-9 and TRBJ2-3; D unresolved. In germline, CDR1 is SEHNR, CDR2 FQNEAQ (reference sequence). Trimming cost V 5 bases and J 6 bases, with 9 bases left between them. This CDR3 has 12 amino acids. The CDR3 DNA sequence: TGTGCCAGCAGCCCCCGAAAGGATACGCAGTATTTT. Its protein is CASSPRKDTQYF.

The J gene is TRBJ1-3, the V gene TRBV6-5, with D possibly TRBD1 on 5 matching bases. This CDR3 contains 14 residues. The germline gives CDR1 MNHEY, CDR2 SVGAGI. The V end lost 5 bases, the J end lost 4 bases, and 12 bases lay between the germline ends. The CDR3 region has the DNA TGTGCCAGCAGTGACTACGGGGGGGGAAACACCATATATTTT. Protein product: CASSDYGGGNTIYF.

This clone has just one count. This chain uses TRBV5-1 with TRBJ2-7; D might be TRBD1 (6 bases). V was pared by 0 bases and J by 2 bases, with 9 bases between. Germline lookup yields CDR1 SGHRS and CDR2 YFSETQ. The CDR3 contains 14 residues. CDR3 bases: TGCGCCAGCAGCTTGGACAGGGTGGCCTACGAGCAGTACTTC. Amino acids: CASSLDRVAYEQYF.

The CDR3 protein is CASSLEGLAGWNTGELFF. The CDR3 nucleotides read TGTGCCAGCAGCTTGGAGGGGCTAGCGGGATGGAACACCGGGGAGCTGTTTTTT. The genes are TRBV5-8 and TRBJ2-2, with TRBD2 matching 9 bases. Germline loops: CDR1 SGHTS, CDR2 YDEGEE. The CDR3 runs to 18 residues. After removal of 0 bases from V and 1 base from J, the junction contained 7 bases not matched to a gene.

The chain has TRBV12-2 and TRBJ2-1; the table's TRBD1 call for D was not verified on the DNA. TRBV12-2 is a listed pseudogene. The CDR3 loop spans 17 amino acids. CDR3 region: CASRLAPCRGVWNEQFF. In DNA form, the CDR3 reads TGTGCAAGTCGCTTAGCCCCATGCAGGGGTGTATGGAATGAGCAGTTCTTC.

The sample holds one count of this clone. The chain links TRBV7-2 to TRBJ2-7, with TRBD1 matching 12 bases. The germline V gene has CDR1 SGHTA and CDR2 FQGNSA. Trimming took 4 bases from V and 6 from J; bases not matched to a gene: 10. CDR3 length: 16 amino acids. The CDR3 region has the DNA TGTGCCAGCAGCTGGAGGGCGGGGACAGGGGGCGGCGAGCAGTACTTC. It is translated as CASSWRAGTGGGEQYF. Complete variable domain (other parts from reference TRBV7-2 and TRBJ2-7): GAGVSQSPSNKVTEKGKDVELRCDPISGHTALYWYRQSLGQGLEFLIYFQGNSAPDKSGLPSDRFSAERTGGSVSTLTIQRTQQEDSAVYLCASSWRAGTGGGEQYFGPGTRLTVT.

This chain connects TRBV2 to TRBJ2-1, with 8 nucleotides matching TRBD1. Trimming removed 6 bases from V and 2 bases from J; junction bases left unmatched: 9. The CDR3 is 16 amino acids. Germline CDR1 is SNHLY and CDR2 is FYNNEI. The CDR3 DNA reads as TGTGCCAGCAGACCGATGGGACAGGTTACCTACAATGAGCAGTTCTTC. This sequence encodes CASRPMGQVTYNEQFF.

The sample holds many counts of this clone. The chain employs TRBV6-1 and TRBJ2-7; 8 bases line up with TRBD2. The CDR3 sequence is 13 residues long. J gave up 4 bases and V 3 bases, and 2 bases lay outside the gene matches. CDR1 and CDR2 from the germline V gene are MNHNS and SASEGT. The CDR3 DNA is TGTGCCAGCAGTGAGGGACTAGTTTACGAGCAGTACTTC. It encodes CASSEGLVYEQYF.

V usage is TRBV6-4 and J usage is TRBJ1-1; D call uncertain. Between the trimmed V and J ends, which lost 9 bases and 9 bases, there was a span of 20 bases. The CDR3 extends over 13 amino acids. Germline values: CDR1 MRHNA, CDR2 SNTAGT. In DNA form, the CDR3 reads TGTGCCAGGCCCGCGAGGGCGGTGGCTCAAGCTTTCTTT. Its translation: CARPARAVAQAFF.